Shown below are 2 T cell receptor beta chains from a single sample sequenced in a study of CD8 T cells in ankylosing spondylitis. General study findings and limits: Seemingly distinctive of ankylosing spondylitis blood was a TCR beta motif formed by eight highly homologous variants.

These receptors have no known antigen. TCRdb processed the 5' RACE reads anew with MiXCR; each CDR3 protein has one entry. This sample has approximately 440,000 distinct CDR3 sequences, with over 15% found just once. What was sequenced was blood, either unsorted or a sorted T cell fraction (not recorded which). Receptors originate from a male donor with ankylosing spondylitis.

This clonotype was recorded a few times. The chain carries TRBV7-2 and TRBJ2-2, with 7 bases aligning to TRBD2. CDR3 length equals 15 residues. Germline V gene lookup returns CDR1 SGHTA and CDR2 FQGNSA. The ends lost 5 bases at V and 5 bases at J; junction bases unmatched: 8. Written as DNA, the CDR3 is TGTGCCAGCAGCAAGGGAGGGGAGGGGACCGGGGAGCTGTTTTTT. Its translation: CASSKGGEGTGELFF.

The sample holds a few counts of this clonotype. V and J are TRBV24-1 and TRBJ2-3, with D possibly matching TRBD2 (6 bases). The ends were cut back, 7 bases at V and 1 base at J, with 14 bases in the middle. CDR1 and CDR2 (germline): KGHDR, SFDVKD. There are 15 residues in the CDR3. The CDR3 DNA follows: TGTGCCACCAGCCAGGAGGGAAAAGGCACAGATACGCAGTATTTT. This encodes CATSQEGKGTDTQYF.